These 25 T cell receptor beta chains were all obtained from the same sample, sequenced in a study of T-cell reconstitution after alpha-beta-depleted transplantation in children. As it was prepared, the TCRbeta library received unique molecular identifiers. TCRdb reanalysed the PCR reads using MiXCR and keeps one entry per CDR3 protein. The sample lists 450,000 to 700,000 distinct CDR3 sequences; about a quarter were seen once. Sequencing used PBMCs, obtained before TCRalphabeta/CD19-depleted stem cell transplant. The receptors derive from a boy under three years old with Wiskott-Aldrich syndrome, due to receive a stem cell transplant.

The V and J genes are TRBV12-3 or TRBV12-4 and TRBJ2-1; 11 nucleotides align to TRBD2. CDR3 length equals 17 residues. The J segment lost 3 bases and the V segment lost 4 bases, leaving 8 bases of the junction unmatched. The CDR3 protein is CASSYTSGSSLYNEQFF. In DNA form, the CDR3 reads TGTGCCAGCAGTTATACTAGCGGGAGCTCCCTCTACAATGAGCAGTTCTTC.

In this sample, this clonotype turned up a few times. At one of its ends the junction is not consistent with the germline gene, which may arise from a read error. This chain connects TRBV20-1 to TRBJ2-1, with 8 bases aligning to TRBD2. In germline, CDR1 is DFQATT, CDR2 SNEGSKA (reference sequence). The length of the CDR3 is 16 residues. The CDR3 spells CSARKERTSRYSEQFF. CDR3 sequence (DNA): TGCAGTGCCCGAAAGGAGAGGACTAGCCGATACAGTGAGCAGTTCTTC.

The gene calls are TRBV12-3 or TRBV12-4 and TRBJ2-7; D ambiguous. V lost 4 bases, J lost 3 bases, and 13 bases lay in between. CDR3 length: 14 amino acids. The CDR3 DNA sequence: TGTGCCAGCAGTTACCGTCCCGGCAACTACGAGCAGTACTTC. It translates to CASSYRPGNYEQYF.

This clonotype was recorded a few times. The chain has TRBV18 and TRBJ2-1; 10 bases are a match to TRBD1. This CDR3 comprises 14 residues. Germline CDR1 is KGHSH and CDR2 is LQKENI. After removal of 3 bases from V and 6 bases from J, the junction contained 2 bases not matched to a gene. CDR3 coding DNA: TGTGCCAGCTCACCGTGGACAGGGGGCAATGAGCAGTTCTTC. Protein product: CASSPWTGGNEQFF.

V is TRBV2 and J is TRBJ1-1; TRBD1 matches 7 bases. Germline V gives CDR1 SNHLY, CDR2 FYNNEI. This CDR3 contains 14 residues. Losses at the gene ends were 4 bases for V and 3 bases for J; bases not matched to a gene: 5. DNA for the CDR3: TGTGCCAGCAGTGGACAGGGACCCGACACTGAAGCTTTCTTT. Protein product: CASSGQGPDTEAFF.

The chain joins TRBV7-7 to TRBJ2-1, with 8 bases that match TRBD1. V was pared by 5 bases and J by 2 bases, with 8 bases of the junction left unmatched. The CDR3 spans 16 residues. Germline V gene lookup returns CDR1 SSHAT and CDR2 FNYEAQ (reference sequence). The CDR3 DNA reads TGTGCCAGCAGCCCAGGGGTCAGGGGGCCCTACAATGAGCAGTTCTTC. It yields the protein CASSPGVRGPYNEQFF.

CDR3 amino acids: CASSLDLPGELFF. CDR3 bases: TGCGCCAGCAGCTTGGACCTTCCCGGGGAGCTGTTTTTT. V is TRBV5-1 and J is TRBJ2-2, with unresolved D. Germline V gives CDR1 SGHRS, CDR2 YFSETQ. V was cut by 0 bases and J by 6 bases, with 6 bases left in between. The CDR3 extends over 13 amino acids.

This clonotype was counted only a few times. This chain connects TRBV28 to TRBJ2-3; 8 bases align to TRBD1. Germline values: CDR1 MDHEN, CDR2 SYDVKM. With 3 bases clipped from V and 1 base from J, the junction kept 3 bases outside the gene matches. The CDR3 sequence is 15 residues long. CDR3 in DNA: TGTGCCAGCAGTTTGCAGGGGGCCGGCACAGATACGCAGTATTTT. It yields the protein CASSLQGAGTDTQYF.

For the CDR3, the DNA is TGTGCCAGCAGTTTGTCGAGCGGGAGGGACGAGCAGTACTTC. It codes for CASSLSSGRDEQYF. The rearrangement links TRBV12-3 or TRBV12-4 to TRBJ2-7; 10 nucleotides match TRBD2. The CDR3 length is 14 residues. V was pared by 3 bases and J by 5 bases, with 4 bases of the junction left unmatched.

The chain recombines TRBV9 with TRBJ2-1; 8 nucleotides match TRBD2. There are 18 residues in the CDR3. The V segment lost 0 bases and the J segment 2 bases; nucleotides outside the gene matches: 10. Per germline, CDR1 SGDLS and CDR2 YYNGEE. The CDR3 DNA follows: TGTGCCAGCAGCGTAGCCCCCTCAGCGGGAGTGACCTACAATGAGCAGTTCTTC. This codes for CASSVAPSAGVTYNEQFF.

This clonotype has only a few counts. The V gene is TRBV20-1, the J gene TRBJ2-3, with D possibly TRBD1 on 5 matching bases. Germline CDR1 DFQATT, CDR2 SNEGSKA (reference sequence). V was clipped by 1 base and J by 2 bases, with 13 bases between them. This CDR3 has 15 amino acids. The DNA of the CDR3 is TGCAGTGCTAGAGTGGGCAGGGCCCTCACAGATACGCAGTATTTT. Residues: CSARVGRALTDTQYF.

A few counts support this clonotype. The V call is TRBV7-6, the J call TRBJ1-1, with D uncertain. The V end was cut by 3 bases, the J end by 1 base, with 12 bases between. This CDR3 is 15 amino acids long. CDR1 is SGHVS, CDR2 FNYEAQ, per germline. The CDR3 region has the DNA TGTGCCAGCAGCTTCTCCCGCGACAAGAACACTGAAGCTTTCTTT. Translated: CASSFSRDKNTEAFF.

The chain has TRBV6-1 and TRBJ2-3; 11 nucleotides align to TRBD2. The CDR3 spans 16 residues. With V trimmed by 6 bases and J by 1 base, 6 bases remained unmatched. CDR1 is MNHNS and CDR2 is SASEGT in the germline V gene. The CDR3 bases are TGTGCCAGCAGCAACAGACTAGCGGGACGCACAGATACGCAGTATTTT. Amino acid sequence: CASSNRLAGRTDTQYF.

This chain links TRBV20-1 with TRBJ1-5, with D possibly being TRBD1 (5 bases). Trimming took off 2 bases at V and 0 bases at J, with 14 bases between the two ends. Germline V gene data show CDR1 as DFQATT and CDR2 as SNEGSKA (reference sequence). The length of the CDR3 is 16 residues. The CDR3 here is CSARSPGLISNQPQHF. The CDR3 nucleotides are TGCAGTGCTAGAAGTCCGGGGCTGATTAGCAATCAGCCCCAGCATTTT.

This chain uses TRBV24-1 with TRBJ2-3; the match to TRBD1 covers 7 bases. CDR3 size: 16 residues. J gave up 2 bases and V 3 bases, and 7 bases lay outside the gene matches. Germline-derived CDR1 and CDR2 are KGHDR and SFDVKD. The CDR3 loop reads CATSDPVGGDTDTQYF. The CDR3 region has the DNA TGTGCCACCAGTGATCCCGTAGGGGGCGACACAGATACGCAGTATTTT.

The chain recombines TRBV6-5 with TRBJ2-1, with a possible D match to TRBD1 (5 bases). CDR1 is MNHEY, CDR2 SVGAGI, per germline. The CDR3 extends over 15 amino acids. V was clipped by 2 bases and J by 3 bases, with 11 bases between them. The chain's CDR3 is CASSYTGSYYNEQFF. DNA of the CDR3: TGTGCCAGCAGTTACACAGGCTCCTACTACAATGAGCAGTTCTTC.

This clonotype has a handful of counts. The chain combines TRBV27 with TRBJ1-5, with TRBD1 matching over 7 bases. CDR1 MNHEY and CDR2 SMNVEV come from the germline V gene (reference sequence). Trimming cost V 4 bases and J 4 bases; bases outside gene matches: 4. The CDR3 is 14 amino acids. CDR3 coding DNA: TGTGCCAGCAGTTACAGGGGATTAAATCAGCCCCAGCATTTT. This gives the protein CASSYRGLNQPQHF.

The V gene is TRBV5-1, the J gene TRBJ1-2; D unclear. V lost 3 bases and J 8 bases, leaving 14 bases between the germline ends. Germline V gene lookup returns CDR1 SGHRS and CDR2 YFSETQ. CDR3 length equals 13 residues. CDR3 amino acids: CASSSPPLGGYTF. Written as DNA, the CDR3 is TGCGCCAGCAGCTCGCCACCATTGGGAGGCTACACCTTC.

V is TRBV10-3 and J is TRBJ1-5; weak D call: TRBD1 (6 bases). The V end was cut by 6 bases, the J end by 2 bases, with 11 bases between. The CDR3 extends over 14 amino acids. The germline V gene encodes CDR1 ENHRY and CDR2 SYGVKD. The CDR3 loop is CAIRDSTRNQPQHF. In DNA form, the CDR3 reads TGTGCCATCAGGGACAGTACTCGCAATCAGCCCCAGCATTTT.

The chain has TRBV28 and TRBJ2-6; D gene unclear. The CDR3 loop spans 13 amino acids. The V and J ends lost 8 bases and 2 bases respectively, with 7 bases between them. Germline V CDR1 and CDR2: MDHEN, SYDVKM. Written as DNA, the CDR3 is TGTGCCAGCGCAGGAGCTGGGGCCAACGTCCTGACTTTC. Its protein is CASAGAGANVLTF.

The sample holds a few counts of this clonotype. This chain uses TRBV10-3 with TRBJ1-4; D uncertain. The CDR3 has 14 amino acids. Trimming stripped 8 bases from V and 0 bases from J, with 10 bases between. CDR1 ENHRY and CDR2 SYGVKD come from the germline V gene. The CDR3 nucleotides are TGTGCCATCGGACCCGGGACAACTAATGAAAAACTGTTTTTT. It yields the protein CAIGPGTTNEKLFF.

This clonotype was seen only a few times. The V and J genes are TRBV7-9 and TRBJ1-5, with TRBD1 matching over 7 bases. J was trimmed by 1 base and V by 5 bases; bases with no gene match: 5. Germline V gene sequence: CDR1 SEHNR, CDR2 FQNEAQ (reference sequence). The CDR3 is 15 amino acids. The CDR3: CASSPTGLSNQPQHF. In nucleotides, the CDR3 is TGTGCCAGCAGCCCGACAGGGCTAAGCAATCAGCCCCAGCATTTT.

The V call is TRBV6-1, the J call TRBJ1-2; TRBD1 might be the D (5 bases). This CDR3 contains 14 residues. Trimming took 2 bases from V and 2 from J, leaving 9 bases between them. Germline CDR1 is MNHNS and CDR2 is SASEGT. CDR3 in amino acids: CASSEREGNYGYTF. The CDR3 nucleotides are TGTGCCAGCAGTGAAAGAGAGGGGAACTATGGCTACACCTTC.

The sample holds a few counts of this clonotype. V gene TRBV18 combines with J gene TRBJ2-3, with D possibly being TRBD1 or TRBD2 (5 bases each). Per the germline V gene, CDR1 is KGHSH and CDR2 is LQKENI. The CDR3 covers 15 residues. Trimming pared 3 bases from V and 4 bases from J, leaving 14 bases between. Here the CDR3 reads CASSPLGRGPDTQYF. The CDR3 region has the DNA TGTGCCAGCTCACCCTTGGGACGGGGCCCAGATACGCAGTATTTT.

The J gene is TRBJ2-2, the V gene TRBV15; 9 positions match TRBD1. Germline V gene data show CDR1 as LNHNV and CDR2 as YYDKDF (reference sequence). The J segment lost 1 base and the V segment lost 3 bases, leaving 0 bases of the junction unmatched. This CDR3 has 15 amino acids. The CDR3 loop is CATSRDRGNTGELFF. CDR3 bases: TGTGCCACCAGCAGGGACAGGGGGAACACCGGGGAGCTGTTTTTT.